The clone carrying this T cell receptor (beta chain) has just a few counts. This entry comes from a study of T cell changes during pregnancy in multiple sclerosis. Only in-frame clones appear in the TCRdb table, and some are missing; sequencing was by immunoSEQ multiplex PCR. This table has about 66,000 clones, roughly nine tenths appearing once. The sequence came from a female donor with multiple sclerosis, enrolled in a pregnancy study. Here the sequenced sample was CD8+ T cells from peripheral blood mononuclear cells, taken before pregnancy.

DNA for the CDR3: TGTGCCAGCAGTTCCGGGACAGGGGGCTACGAGCAGTACTTC. Protein product: CASSSGTGGYEQYF. This sequence joins TRBV6-5 and TRBJ2-7, with 11 nucleotides matching TRBD1. Trimming took 4 bases from V and 3 from J; bases not matched to a gene: 2. Germline assignment: CDR1 MNHEY and CDR2 SVGAGI. The CDR3 extends over 14 amino acids.